Each of the 21 T cell receptor beta chains below was sequenced from the same sample in a study of monozygotic twins with inflammatory bowel disease. TCRdb processed the 5' RACE reads again and assigns one entry to each CDR3 protein, with no DNA. The sample data list about 380,000 distinct CDR3 sequences. The sequencing input was blood. The receptors stem from a human donor with ulcerative colitis or Crohn's disease, or a healthy co-twin of an affected twin (not recorded which).

The chain recombines TRBV7-2 with TRBJ2-5; no DNA is available, so the TRBD2 call from TCRdb remains unchecked. The CDR3 consists of 14 residues. From germline, CDR1 is SGHTA and CDR2 FQGNSA. CDR3 amino acids: CASSFSGGVETLYF.

CDR3 loop: CASSFGSPSGYNEQFF. The rearrangement joins TRBV7-6 to TRBJ2-1; lacking DNA, the TRBD2 call made by TCRdb goes unchecked. CDR1 is SGHVS, CDR2 FNYEAQ, per germline. The CDR3 runs 16 residues.

The V and J genes are TRBV6-5 and TRBJ1-2; TCRdb calls TRBD1, which cannot be checked without DNA. The V gene's germline CDR1 is MNHEY and CDR2 SVGAGI. CDR3 length: 16 amino acids. CDR3 loop: CASSYPRAGARDGYTF.

The chain combines TRBV9 with TRBJ2-2. Per germline, CDR1 SGDLS and CDR2 YYNGEE. The CDR3 is 17 residues long. CDR3: CASSVGWGTRNTGELFF.

The chain couples TRBV7-3 to TRBJ2-1; TCRdb selects TRBD1, and the lack of DNA leaves this call unchecked. The V gene's germline CDR1 is SGHTA and CDR2 FQGTGA. The length of the CDR3 is 14 residues. This CDR3 reads CASSLGTGYNEQFF.

This chain joins TRBV5-1 and TRBJ1-6; with no DNA, the TCRdb D assignment of TRBD1 cannot be verified. Germline V gene sequence: CDR1 SGHRS, CDR2 YFSETQ. This CDR3 spans 15 amino acids. The chain's CDR3 is CASSLFDRDNSPLHF.

The chain joins TRBV4-3 to TRBJ1-4; checking the TCRdb D call of TRBD1 is not possible without DNA. Germline CDR1 and CDR2: LGHNA and YSLEER. The CDR3 extends over 16 amino acids. CDR3 protein: CASSQEGRGFNEKLFF.

The gene calls are TRBV27 and TRBJ2-7; the TRBD2 assignment by TCRdb is unverifiable without DNA. The V gene's germline CDR1 is MNHEY and CDR2 SMNVEV (reference sequence). This CDR3 is 13 amino acids long. CDR3 protein: CASSSSPSYEQYF.

CDR3 loop: CASRTGLAGARTQYF. The chain recombines TRBV6-1 with TRBJ2-3; the TRBD2 assignment by TCRdb is unverifiable without DNA. Germline V lookup: CDR1 MNHNS, CDR2 SASEGT. This CDR3 spans 15 amino acids.

The V call is TRBV6-5, the J call TRBJ2-1; the TCRdb call, TRBD2, lacks DNA for checking. CDR1 is MNHEY, CDR2 SVGAGI, per germline. The CDR3 is 17 residues long. The CDR3 region is CASSYFSSGGVPNEQFF.

The chain carries TRBV19 and TRBJ2-3; as DNA is missing, the TRBD2 call by TCRdb cannot be tested. Germline V lookup: CDR1 LNHDA, CDR2 SQIVND (reference sequence). This CDR3 is 16 amino acids long. CDR3 protein: CASRAGLALSTDTQYF.

V and J are TRBV20-1 and TRBJ1-2. The CDR3 contains 13 residues. CDR1 DFQATT and CDR2 SNEGSKA come from the germline V gene (reference sequence). The CDR3 loop is CSAREIESHGYTF.

CDR3 region: CSARDVPAAFF. The V gene is TRBV20-1, the J gene TRBJ1-1. CDR3 length: 11 amino acids. Germline assignment: CDR1 DFQATT and CDR2 SNEGSKA (reference sequence).

V and J are TRBV12-3 or TRBV12-4 and TRBJ2-3; TCRdb outputs TRBD2, but without DNA this stays unchecked. This CDR3 spans 15 amino acids. The CDR3 region is CASSLRPSGGDTQYF.

The chain recombines TRBV11-2 with TRBJ2-1; TCRdb picks TRBD2, but there is no DNA to check that call. Germline V gene data show CDR1 as SGHAT and CDR2 as FQNNGV. The CDR3 contains 17 residues. The CDR3 is CASTGLAGRDSYNEQFF.

The chain recombines TRBV7-2 with TRBJ2-1; the D call from TCRdb, TRBD1, cannot be confirmed without DNA. Germline CDR1 and CDR2: SGHTA and FQGNSA. This CDR3 has 15 amino acids. The CDR3 region is CASSSQGVPYNEQFF. The full variable domain, with the rest looked up from reference TRBV7-2 and TRBJ2-1, is GAGVSQSPSNKVTEKGKDVELRCDPISGHTALYWYRQSLGQGLEFLIYFQGNSAPDKSGLPSDRFSAERTGGSVSTLTIQRTQQEDSAVYLCASSSQGVPYNEQFFGPGTRLTVL.

The chain couples TRBV4-2 to TRBJ2-2; the D call from TCRdb, TRBD2, cannot be confirmed without DNA. The germline gives CDR1 LGHNA, CDR2 YNFKEQ. CDR3 length: 17 residues. CDR3 protein: CASSQSLAGANTGELFF.

This sequence joins TRBV6-1 and TRBJ2-7; lacking DNA, the TRBD2 call made by TCRdb goes unchecked. This CDR3 has 13 amino acids. The germline V gene encodes CDR1 MNHNS and CDR2 SASEGT. The CDR3 is CASSGTSVYEQYF.

V is TRBV7-9 and J is TRBJ2-1; checking the TCRdb D call of TRBD1 is not possible without DNA. Germline V CDR1 and CDR2: SEHNR, FQNEAQ (reference sequence). The CDR3 runs to 15 residues. The CDR3 region is CASSETGQVYNEQFF.

This chain links TRBV20-1 with TRBJ2-5; TCRdb gives TRBD1 as the D gene, but with no DNA this cannot be confirmed. The CDR3 contains 13 residues. Germline V gene data show CDR1 as DFQATT and CDR2 as SNEGSKA (reference sequence). The CDR3 loop is CSARADRDETQYF.

The chain has TRBV7-9 and TRBJ2-7; TCRdb's D call of TRBD1 is untestable without DNA. The CDR3 extends over 14 amino acids. Looked up from germline, CDR1 is SEHNR and CDR2 is FQNEAQ (reference sequence). CDR3 protein: CASSFRTGPYEQYF.